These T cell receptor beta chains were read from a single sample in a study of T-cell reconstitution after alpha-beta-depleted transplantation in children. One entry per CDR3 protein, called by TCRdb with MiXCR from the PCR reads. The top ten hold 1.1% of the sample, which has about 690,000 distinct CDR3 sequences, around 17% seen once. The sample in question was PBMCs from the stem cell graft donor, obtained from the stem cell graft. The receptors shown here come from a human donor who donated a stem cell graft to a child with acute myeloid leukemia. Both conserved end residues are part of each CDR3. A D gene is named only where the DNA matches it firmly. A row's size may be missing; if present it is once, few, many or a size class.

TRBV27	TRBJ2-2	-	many	TGTGCCAGCAGCTCTTGGGACATATACACCGGGGAGCTGTTTTTT	CASSSWDIYTGELFF
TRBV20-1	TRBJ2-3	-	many	TGCAGTGCGCATAAACCAGGGTTTCGGGGCACAGATACGCAGTATTTT	CSAHKPGFRGTDTQYF
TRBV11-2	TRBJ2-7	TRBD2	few	TGTGCCAGCAGCCCCGACGGACTAGCGGGGGGGGCTTACTACGAGCAGTACTTC	CASSPDGLAGGAYYEQYF
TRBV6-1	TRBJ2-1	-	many	TGTGCCAGCAGTGGGGGCGGGGCAGGGCGCAATGAGCAGTTCTTC	CASSGGGAGRNEQFF
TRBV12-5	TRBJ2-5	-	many	TGTGCTAGTGGTTTGGCAGCGGAGGAGACCCAGTACTTC	CASGLAAEETQYF
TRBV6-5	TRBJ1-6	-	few	TGTGCCAGCAGTTACTCTTCAGGGGTCTATAATTCACCCCTCCACTTT	CASSYSSGVYNSPLHF
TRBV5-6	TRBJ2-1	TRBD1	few	TGTGCCAGCAAGAGGACAGGGGTTTACAATGAGCAGTTCTTC	CASKRTGVYNEQFF
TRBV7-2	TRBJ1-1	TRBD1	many	TGTGCCAGCAGCTTAGCGGAAAGGGAGGCTGGACAGGGGGTGAGGGTCCCGAACACTGAAGCTTTCTTT	CASSLAEREAGQGVRVPNTEAFF
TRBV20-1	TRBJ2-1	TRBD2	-	TGCAGCGGTACTAGCGGGGATCACAATGAGCAGTTCTTC	CSGTSGDHNEQFF
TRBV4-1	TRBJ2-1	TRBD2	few	TGCGCCAGCAGCCAACCCGGACTAGCGGGGGACAATGAGCAGTTCTTC	CASSQPGLAGDNEQFF
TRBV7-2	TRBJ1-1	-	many	TGTGCCAGCAGCCAGGGCCGAGAAGCTTTCTTT	CASSQGREAFF
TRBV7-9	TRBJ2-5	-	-	TGTGCCAGCAGCTTGCCCTGGCCACCGCCCCAAGAGACCCAGTACTTC	CASSLPWPPPQETQYF
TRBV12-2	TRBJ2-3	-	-	TGTGCAAGTCGGTTTATCTCATTCCCGTTCCGAGGGCTTAGCACAGATACGCAGTATTTT	CASRFISFPFRGLSTDTQYF
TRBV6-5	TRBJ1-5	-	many	TGTGCCAGCTGGGGTGACAATCAGCCCCAGCATTTT	CASWGDNQPQHF
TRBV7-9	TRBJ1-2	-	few	TGTGCCAGCAGGGGGGAGGGGGGGCGAGATGACTATGGCTACACCTTC	CASRGEGGRDDYGYTF
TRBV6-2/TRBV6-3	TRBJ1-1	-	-	TGTGCCAGCAGTAGGGGGGGGAATGATGAAGCTTTCTTT	CASSRGGNDEAFF
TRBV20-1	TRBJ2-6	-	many	TGCAGTGCTCAGGCAGGGGCGCGGGGGGCCAACGTCCTGACTTTC	CSAQAGARGANVLTF
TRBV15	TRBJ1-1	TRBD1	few	TGTGCCACCAGCTTGAACAGGGGTAGTGCTGAAGCTTTCTTT	CATSLNRGSAEAFF
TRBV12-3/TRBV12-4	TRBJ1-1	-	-	TGTGCCAGCAGTTTTATGGGGTGGGAGAACACTGAAGCTTTCTTT	CASSFMGWENTEAFF
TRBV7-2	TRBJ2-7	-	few	TGTGCCAGCAGCTACGACGGGCTCTACGAGCAGTACTTC	CASSYDGLYEQYF
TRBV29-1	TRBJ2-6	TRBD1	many	TGCAGCGTTGAGGGACAGGGGGCGCCAGGGGCCAACGTCCTGACTTTC	CSVEGQGAPGANVLTF
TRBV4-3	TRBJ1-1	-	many	TGCGCCAGCAGCCGAGAGGTCAACAGGCCGAACACTGAAGCTTTCTTT	CASSREVNRPNTEAFF
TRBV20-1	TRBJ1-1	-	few	TGCAGTGCTAGTCCCTTGAACACTGAAGCTTTCTTT	CSASPLNTEAFF
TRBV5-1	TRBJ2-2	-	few	TGCGCCAGCAGCTTGGCTCCCGTCACCGGGGAGCTGTTTTTT	CASSLAPVTGELFF
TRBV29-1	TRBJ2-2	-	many	TGCAGCGTAAAGCCGGGGTACACCGGGGAGCTGTTTTTT	CSVKPGYTGELFF
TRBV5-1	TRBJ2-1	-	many	TGCGCCAGCAGCTTTAATCAACAGGGCCATGAGCAGTTCTTC	CASSFNQQGHEQFF
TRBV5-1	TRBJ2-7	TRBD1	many	TGCGCCAGCAGCTTAACCCGGGACAGCCCCTACGAGCAGTACTTC	CASSLTRDSPYEQYF
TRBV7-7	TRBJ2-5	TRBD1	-	TGTGCCAGCAGCTCAAGACAGGGCTTGGGGTCTCAAGAGACCCAGTACTTC	CASSSRQGLGSQETQYF
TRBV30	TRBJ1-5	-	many	TGTGCCTGGAGTGGACAGGGCAATCAGCCCCAGCATTTT	CAWSGQGNQPQHF
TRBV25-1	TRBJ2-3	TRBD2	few	TGTGCCAGCAGTGTAACTAGCGGGGGCACAGATACGCAGTATTTT	CASSVTSGGTDTQYF
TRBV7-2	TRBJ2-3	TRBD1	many	TGTGCCAGCAGCCGGTTAGGGGGCGCGGTGAGCACAGATACGCAGTATTTT	CASSRLGGAVSTDTQYF
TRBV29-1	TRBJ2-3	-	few	TGCAGCGTTGAAGAGAGGGGCTCTAGCACAGATACGCAGTATTTT	CSVEERGSSTDTQYF
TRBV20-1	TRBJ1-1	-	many	TGCAGTGCTAGATGGACTGAAACCTTGAACACTGAAGCTTTCTTT	CSARWTETLNTEAFF
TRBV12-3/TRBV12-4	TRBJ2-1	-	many	TGTGCCAGCAGTTTCCCTGGGGATGAGCAGTTCTTC	CASSFPGDEQFF
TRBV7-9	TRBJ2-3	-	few	TGTGCCAGCAGCTTAACCGGGCCAACTAGCACAGATACGCAGTATTTT	CASSLTGPTSTDTQYF
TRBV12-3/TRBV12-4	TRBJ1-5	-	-	TGTGCCAGCAGTTTCTTACAGGGACGGGATCAGCCCCAGCATTTT	CASSFLQGRDQPQHF
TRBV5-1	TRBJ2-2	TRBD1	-	TGCGCCAGCAGCTTGGAAAGGGGGCAAGAGGAGCTGTTTTTT	CASSLERGQEELFF
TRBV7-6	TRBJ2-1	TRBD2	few	TGTGCCAGCAGCTCGCGGGGTAGCGGGAGGTCCTACAATGAGCAGTTCTTC	CASSSRGSGRSYNEQFF
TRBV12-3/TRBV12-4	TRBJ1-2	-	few	TGTGCCAGCAGCGAGGGAGACCCCGATGGCTACACCTTC	CASSEGDPDGYTF
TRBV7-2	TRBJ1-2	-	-	TGTGCCAGCAGCTTCGCCGCCTCCGGGACGGGCTATGGCTACACCTTC	CASSFAASGTGYGYTF
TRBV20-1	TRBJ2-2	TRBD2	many	TGCAGTGCTAGAGAACTAGCGGGGCGCCGCGCCGGGGAGCTGTTTTTT	CSARELAGRRAGELFF
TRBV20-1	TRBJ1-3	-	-	TGCAGTGCTAGAGATGATAAGGCCTACAGCTCTGGAAACACCATATATTTT	CSARDDKAYSSGNTIYF
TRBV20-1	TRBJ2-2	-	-	TGCAGTGCTCCTAAGACGGAGAGCACCGGGGAGCTGTTTTTT	CSAPKTESTGELFF
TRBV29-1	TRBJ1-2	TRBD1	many	TGCAGCGCCGGGGACAGGGACGGTGGCTACACCTTC	CSAGDRDGGYTF
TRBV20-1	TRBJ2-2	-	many	TGCAGTGCTAGAGATCCCGGGAAGGCCGGGGAGCTGTTTTTT	CSARDPGKAGELFF
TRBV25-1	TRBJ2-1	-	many	TGTGCCAGCAGTGAGGACCCTCCCAACGAGCAGTTCTTC	CASSEDPPNEQFF
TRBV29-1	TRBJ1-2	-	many	TGCAGCGTTGAAAGTCTTGGAGGGTATGGCTACACCTTC	CSVESLGGYGYTF
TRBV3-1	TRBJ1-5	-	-	TGTGCCAGCAGCCAAGGTCGCAATAGCAATCAGCCCCAGCATTTT	CASSQGRNSNQPQHF
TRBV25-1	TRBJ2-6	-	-	TGTGCCAGCAGTGGCCCTGCAGGGAACGGTGGGGCCAACGTCCTGACTTTC	CASSGPAGNGGANVLTF
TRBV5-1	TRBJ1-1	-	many	TGTGCCAGCAGTCCGGGGACGGAGAACACTGAAGCTTTCTTT	CASSPGTENTEAFF
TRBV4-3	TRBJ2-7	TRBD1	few	TGCGCCAGCAGCCAAGATTCGGTGGGGACAGAGTACGAGCAGTACTTC	CASSQDSVGTEYEQYF
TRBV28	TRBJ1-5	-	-	TGTGCCAGCAGTTTTGGGGAGGGGCGTCAGCATTTT	CASSFGEGRQHF
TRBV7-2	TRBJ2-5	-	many	TGTGCCAGCAGCTTACTCGGTCGGGAGACCCAGTACTTC	CASSLLGRETQYF
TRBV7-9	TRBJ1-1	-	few	TGTGCCAGCAGCTTACTGTTACTCGGGACTGAAGCTTTCTTT	CASSLLLLGTEAFF
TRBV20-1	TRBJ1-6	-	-	TGCAGACGCTCCGGGGCCAAAAGTGCTTCACCCCTCCACTTT	CRRSGAKSASPLHF
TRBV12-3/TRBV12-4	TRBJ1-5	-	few	TGTGCCAGCAGAGACAGCCTCAATCAGCCCCAGCATTTT	CASRDSLNQPQHF
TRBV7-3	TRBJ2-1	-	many	TGTGCCAGCAGCTTTGGGCAGGGCCTATACAATGAGCAGTTCTTC	CASSFGQGLYNEQFF
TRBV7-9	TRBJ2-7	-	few	TGTGCCAGCAGCATAAGTATGGGTTCCTACGAGCAGTACTTC	CASSISMGSYEQYF
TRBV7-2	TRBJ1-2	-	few	TGTGCCAGCAGCGCCTCAGAGAACTATGGCTACACCTTC	CASSASENYGYTF